Listed below are T cell receptor beta chains from one sample, sequenced in a study of cytomegalovirus exposure and HLA in healthy donors. TCRdb keeps only in-frame clones here, not all; method: immunoSEQ multiplex PCR. Of 75,000 or so clones detected, approximately 70% appear once; the ten largest clones hold 20% to 25%. The sequenced sample was PBMCs. The origin of the receptors is a man in his forties or fifties in good health and CMV-seropositive. CDR3s include the opening cysteine and the closing phenylalanine or tryptophan. A D gene is named only where the DNA matches it firmly. Only some rows state a clone size, as once, few, many or a class for expanded clones.

size: .; J: TRBJ1-5; V: TRBV6-1; length: 14; D: .; CDR3: CASSEITLREPQHF; DNA: TGTGCCAGCAGTGAAATTACCCTCAGGGAGCCCCAGCATTTT
size: few; J: TRBJ2-4; V: TRBV7-9; length: 15; D: .; CDR3: CASSLVVGGDNIQYF; DNA: TGTGCCAGCAGCTTAGTTGTCGGGGGTGACAACATTCAGTACTTC
size: .; J: TRBJ1-1; V: TRBV5-5; length: 14; D: .; CDR3: CASSRDGVYTEAFF; DNA: TGTGCCAGCAGCCGAGACGGGGTATATACTGAAGCTTTCTTT
size: .; J: TRBJ2-4; V: TRBV10-1; length: 14; D: .; CDR3: CASSESPGKNIQYF; DNA: TGCGCCAGCAGTGAGTCCCCAGGGAAAAACATTCAGTACTTC
size: once; J: TRBJ2-3; V: TRBV7-2; length: 15; D: .; CDR3: CASSLDYLSTDTQYF; DNA: TGTGCCAGCAGCCTCGACTACCTGAGCACAGATACGCAGTATTTT
size: few; J: TRBJ2-1; V: TRBV19; length: 16; D: TRBD2; CDR3: CASSISAGGSYNEQFF; DNA: TGTGCCAGTAGTATATCAGCGGGAGGCTCCTACAATGAGCAGTTCTTC
size: .; J: TRBJ1-6; V: TRBV6-5; length: 15; D: TRBD1; CDR3: CASSGDRATESPLHF; DNA: TGTGCCAGCAGCGGGGACAGGGCGACGGAGTCACCCCTCCACTTT
size: once; J: TRBJ2-1; V: TRBV5-1; length: 15; D: .; CDR3: CASSLGGRGYNEQFF; DNA: TGCGCCAGCAGCTTGGGGGGTCGGGGCTACAATGAGCAGTTCTTC
size: .; J: TRBJ2-1; V: TRBV19; length: 17; D: TRBD2; CDR3: CASSMGLAGGRYNEQFF; DNA: TGTGCCAGTAGTATGGGACTAGCGGGGGGGCGTTACAATGAGCAGTTCTTC
size: few; J: TRBJ2-4; V: TRBV4-3; length: 12; D: .; CDR3: CASSHTKNIQYF; DNA: TGCGCCAGCAGCCACACCAAAAACATTCAGTACTTC
size: few; J: TRBJ2-7; V: TRBV28; length: 12; D: .; CDR3: CASSLSSYEQYF; DNA: TGTGCCAGCAGTTTATCATCCTACGAGCAGTACTTC
size: .; J: TRBJ2-7; V: TRBV10-3; length: 11; D: .; CDR3: CAIGEVYEQYF; DNA: TGTGCCATCGGAGAGGTGTACGAGCAGTACTTC
size: .; J: TRBJ1-4; V: TRBV18; length: 14; D: TRBD1; CDR3: CASSPGQGDEKLFF; DNA: TGTGCCAGCTCACCTGGACAGGGGGATGAAAAACTGTTTTTT
size: .; J: TRBJ1-5; V: TRBV19; length: 14; D: TRBD1; CDR3: CATKGDRSGQPQHF; DNA: TGTGCCACCAAGGGGGACAGAAGTGGTCAGCCCCAGCATTTT
size: few; J: TRBJ1-2; V: TRBV5-1; length: 14; D: .; CDR3: CASSLDYGSEGYTF; DNA: TGCGCCAGCAGCTTGGATTACGGATCGGAGGGCTACACCTTC